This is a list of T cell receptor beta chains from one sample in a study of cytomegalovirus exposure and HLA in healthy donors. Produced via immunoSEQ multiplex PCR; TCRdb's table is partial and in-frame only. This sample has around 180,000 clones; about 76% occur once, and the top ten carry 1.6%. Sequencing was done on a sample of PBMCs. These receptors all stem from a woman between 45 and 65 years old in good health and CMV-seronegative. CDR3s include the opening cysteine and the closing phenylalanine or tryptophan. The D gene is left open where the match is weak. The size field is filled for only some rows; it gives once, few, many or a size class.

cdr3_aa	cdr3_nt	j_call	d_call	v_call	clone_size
CASSSTASSYNEQFF	TGTGCCAGCAGCTCAACCGCGAGTAGTTACAATGAGCAGTTCTTC	TRBJ2-1	.	TRBV5-4	.
CASGKQGIYGYTF	TGTGCCAGCGGGAAACAGGGGATCTATGGCTACACCTTC	TRBJ1-2	TRBD1	TRBV2	many
CASSEQGLSYEQYF	TGTGCCAGCAGCGAACAGGGGTTGTCCTACGAGCAGTACTTC	TRBJ2-7	TRBD1	TRBV6-1	few
CASSLRAGRQVSTDTQYF	TGTGCCAGCAGCTTAAGGGCGGGACGACAAGTTTCCACAGATACGCAGTATTTT	TRBJ2-3	.	TRBV13	.
CASSSGGYAPQHF	TGTGCCAGCAGCTCAGGTGGATATGCGCCCCAGCATTTT	TRBJ1-5	.	TRBV11-2	.
CASSLGGQGRNTIYF	TGTGCCAGCAGCCTGGGGGGACAGGGAAGAAACACCATATATTTT	TRBJ1-3	TRBD1	TRBV28	.
CASSEADYEQYF	TGTGCCAGCAGTGAGGCCGACTACGAGCAGTACTTC	TRBJ2-7	.	TRBV2	.
CASSHRGYHNEQFF	TGTGCCAGCAGCCATAGGGGCTACCATAATGAGCAGTTCTTC	TRBJ2-1	.	TRBV7-8	.
CATSKAVLDLNQPQHF	TGTGCCACCAGCAAGGCAGTGCTAGACCTCAATCAGCCCCAGCATTTT	TRBJ1-5	.	TRBV15	.
CASSSRLAGPTYEQYF	TGTGCCAGCAGCTCAAGACTAGCGGGGCCAACCTACGAGCAGTACTTC	TRBJ2-7	TRBD2	TRBV7-6	.
CSAISSGDYNEQFF	TGCAGCGCAATTTCTAGCGGCGATTACAATGAGCAGTTCTTC	TRBJ2-1	TRBD2	TRBV29-1	.
CASSGAGTPNTEAFF	TGTGCCAGCAGCGGGGCCGGGACACCGAACACTGAAGCTTTCTTT	TRBJ1-1	.	TRBV7-8	.
CASSEQGLGEKLFF	TGTGCCAGCAGCGAACAGGGACTAGGGGAAAAACTGTTTTTT	TRBJ1-4	.	TRBV7-8	.